This T cell receptor (beta chain) was obtained from a study of cytomegalovirus exposure and HLA in healthy donors. Study observations and caveats: Most TCR sequences were rare, but some public TCRs occurred in many donors.

V shed 0 bases and J shed 1 base, with 8 bases lying between them. The CDR3 has 15 residues. The germline V gene has CDR1 SGDLS and CDR2 YYNGEE. Notes on this clone: The target antigen is unknown.

The PCR employed 60 Vbeta primers together with 13 Jbeta primers. Generated by immunoSEQ multiplex PCR, the TCRdb table keeps only in-frame clones and is missing some. The table has 120,000 to 150,000 clones, around 77% seen once. The V call is TRBV9, the J call TRBJ1-5; D remains ambiguous. The receptor was isolated from a woman between 50 and 59 years old in good health and CMV-seronegative. The sample was PBMCs. CDR3 amino acids: CASSVGGVSNQPQHF. The CDR3 region has the DNA TGTGCCAGCAGCGTAGGCGGGGTGAGCAATCAGCCCCAGCATTTT.